This paragraph reports one TCR beta chain. What this receptor recognizes is not known. Per-base qualities were not stored, and no clone one base away is much larger. In total, approximately 700 healthy bone marrow donors made up the cohort. At the time of sampling, every cohort member was nominally healthy, though immune exposures that went unrecorded were likely present. The donor tested CMV seronegative and was one of the 352 seronegative cohort members. A peripheral blood sample was collected from each donor, and TCR beta sequencing was performed on peripheral blood mononuclear cells. Genomic DNA was extracted from the blood cell samples with the Qiagen DNeasy Blood Extraction Kit. This entry is derived from a study of cytomegalovirus exposure and HLA in healthy donors (dated 2017 in TCRdb). Study-wide context: In an earlier analysis of approximately 500 of the donors, approximately 300 Gb of sequence data and just under 120 million unique TCR beta sequences from some 170 million T cells were reported. About 320 gigabases of sequencing data and roughly 90 million unique TCR sequences were included in an early release covering roughly 700 HLA-typed donors. Among the roughly 430 genotyped donors, about 85% belonged to the genetic ancestry cluster associated with self-reported Caucasian donors. The study was designed to test whether signatures of past pathogen exposure could be identified by cataloging public T cell receptors. The study used immunosequencing to profile the T cell repertoires of approximately 630 subjects and linked those repertoires to cytomegalovirus serostatus. Along with the approximately 650-subject first cohort, a separate validation cohort of over 90 different subjects was used. High-throughput TCR immunosequencing, statistical association of individual TCRs with disease status, and machine learning were combined to predict cytomegalovirus infection status. To study patterns of TCR occurrence, a later analysis re-analyzed previously published TCR beta repertoires from more than 550 donors and added high-resolution HLA genotyping. Rather than using new phenotypic data, the later analysis identified candidate immune exposures from TCR beta sequences and from how often those sequences occurred across donors. In an earlier analysis of roughly 580 of the donors, high-throughput TCR beta sequencing was used to judge whether each TCR beta V gene segment behaved as functional or pseudogenic. Donor age, sex, ethnicity and CMV serostatus were compiled alongside the repertoire data. Genome-wide SNP genotypes for about 55% of the roughly 670 donors were used in a later genetic analysis, which treated that subset as a discovery cohort. All discovery cohort repertoires had been generated on a single sequencing platform. Both class I and class II loci were covered by HLA typing, at four-digit resolution. The number of donors typed differed by locus, with roughly 620-630 for A, B, C, DRB1 and DQB1, over 500 for DQA1, 600 to 610 for DPA1, and around 460 for DPB1. Several DR-DQ haplotypes were treated as single units for association and clustering because of strong linkage in the cohort. Across some 400 genotyped donors of the cohort, an average of about 200,000 unique TCR beta nucleotide sequences per donor were sequenced, and approximately 17% of those sequences were non-productive.

Library construction relied on the immunoSEQ multiplex PCR assay. The multiplex PCR relied on a mix of 60 forward primers for TCR Vbeta segments and 13 reverse primers for TCR Jbeta segments. A multiplex PCR assay on genomic DNA amplified the CDR3 region of rearranged TCR beta genes. The amplified TCR beta libraries were sequenced on the Illumina HiSeq System as 87-base-pair reads. As for the original processing: Across the 670 or so repertoires, a later analysis counted approximately 75 million unique TCR beta chains, roughly 11 million of which were shared by at least two donors. A nearest-neighbor algorithm error-corrected the raw reads and collapsed the reads into unique sequences, merging closely related sequences to remove PCR and sequencing errors. V, D and J gene segments were assigned by aligning CDR3 sequences to IMGT reference sequences. For a sequence to be retained, at least a six-nucleotide match to both a V gene segment and a J gene segment was required. Rearrangements were called productive when the CDR3 lacked stop codons and stayed in frame with V and J; all others were non-productive. Following IMGT convention, CDR3 was defined as the stretch from the second conserved V-encoded cysteine to the conserved J-encoded phenylalanine. The earlier analysis of about 560 of the donors excluded any sequence lacking an unambiguous match to a single V gene segment. An earlier analysis of a few hundred of the donors called V segments functional above 56.7% productive rearrangements and segregating when the between-donor standard deviation exceeded 5%. To diagnose cytomegalovirus status from the catalog of TCR beta chain sequences, a statistical classification framework was built. In a later analysis, TCR nucleotide sequences were compared against IMGT/GENE-DB human TR gene sequences so that V and J genes could be assigned. Using the TCRdist pipeline, a later analysis assigned CDR3 sequences along with most-parsimonious VDJ recombination scenarios. In a later analysis, each TCR beta chain was defined by its CDR3 amino acid sequence together with its V-gene family, and reads without a unique V-gene family were excluded. A later analysis removed roughly 590 highly shared, low-generation-probability nucleotide sequences to deal with suspected cross-contamination and a sequencing artifact. For each public chain, a later analysis derived a clonal expansion index from normalized ranks of inferred template counts within each repertoire. In a later analysis, generation probabilities were computed with a VDJ recombination model fitted to out-of-frame rearrangements, and the resulting probabilities were checked against IGoR. A later analysis scored TCR-TCR, TCR-HLA and TCR-CMV co-occurrence with hypergeometric tests, applying a repertoire-size bias correction to TCR pairs. False discovery rates were estimated in a later analysis by permuting HLA or CMV assignments 20 times. In a later analysis, co-occurring TCRs were grouped with DBSCAN, and TCRdist sequence similarity was added when clustering was performed within HLA-allele-positive subsets. Co-occurrence clustering excluded repertoires with fewer than 30,000 or more than 120,000 public chains, plus five with anomalous nucleotide sharing. TCRdb stores this immuneACCESS table with in-frame sequences only. Part of the clones is absent; in the studies checked, under half of the shortfall reflects unresolved V genes, and no reason is known for the rest. Clone size and V and J calls were adopted from that table, with D and trimming inferred from the DNA. This sample has 140,000 to 150,000 clones in its table, and about 61% of those were observed once. About 1.8% of the sample is taken by the ten largest.

Broad study findings and their caveats: The 87-base-pair reads could not distinguish some IMGT-functional V segments, including TRBV6-2 and TRBV6-3, so those segments were excluded. V-gene and J-gene trimming of TCR beta chains was associated with a missense DCLRE1C variant in a later genetic analysis, and the association was replicated in an independent cohort. Because HLA typing was missing for some donors at each locus, association tests included only the typed subset. An earlier analysis of some 560 of the donors showed that most TCR beta V segments appeared in productive rearrangements either about 87% or about 30% of the time, which broadly matched IMGT annotations. In a later analysis, TCR association rates were found to vary across HLA loci, with the most associated TCRs seen for DRB1 alleles and the fewest for HLA-C alleles. The authors suggested that the approach could potentially be extended to other disease states and immunological phenotypes. The cohort was sequenced for TCR beta chains only, and without alpha or paired-chain data the features that could be detected were limited. In a later analysis, HLA-associated TCR beta chains showed more clonal expansion and lower generation probabilities than non-associated chains that were equally common. Because counts were too low, more than 15 rarely observed V segments, including chromosome 9 orphons, were excluded from the earlier analysis of about 500 of the donors. According to a later analysis, most CMV-associated TCR beta chains appeared to be HLA-restricted, and the HLA associations seemed to be driven largely by CMV exposure. A further reported finding was that TCR beta sequences accurately predicted the HLA-A and HLA-B alleles for most subjects in the first cohort. When HLA alleles, especially DR and DQ, strongly co-occurred, TCR associations were difficult to assign to individual alleles. Most TCR sequences were seen in very few donors, while some public TCRs were found in many individuals. In a later analysis, several top co-occurrence clusters were reported to appear linked to parvovirus B19, influenza, CMV and Epstein-Barr virus. A cluster of highly shared sequence variants was judged likely to represent a technical artifact of the sequencing pipeline. Sequencing depth was assumed to be roughly uniform across donors in the presence/absence analyses, though that assumption may not hold. Linkage disequilibrium might explain the correlated functional status among segregating V segments, but an unknown experimental factor could not be ruled out. In vitro tests confirmed that a few of the cytomegalovirus-associated TCR beta chains recognize cytomegalovirus antigens. The study listed 150 to 200 TCR beta chains as associated with cytomegalovirus. In a later genetic analysis, fewer N-insertions in productive TCRs were reported among donors in an Asian-associated ancestry cluster than the 666-donor mean. In a later analysis, around 17,000 TCR beta sequences were associated with specific HLA alleles at a false discovery rate of 0.05. The only immune exposure information available for the cohort was CMV serostatus. The classifier was reported to diagnose cytomegalovirus status with high specificity and sensitivity in both the original and validation cohorts.

The germline V gene encodes CDR1 SQVTM and CDR2 ANQGSEA. The CDR3 measures 12 amino acids from cysteine to phenylalanine. Of all the DNA, just the CDR3 is kept, 36 bases in frame from base 1. Trimming removed 1 base from V and 0 bases from J, leaving 4 bases between the germline ends. Specimen: PBMCs. The chain is encoded by TRBV29-1 joined to TRBJ2-7, with the identity of the D gene unclear. This TCR came from a male donor in good health and CMV-seronegative. The CDR3 loop reads CSVEGPSYEQYF. Here is the DNA: TGCAGCGTTGAAGGGCCCTCCTACGAGCAGTACTTC.